Described below is a single TCR beta chain sequence and its context. TCRdb keeps only in-frame clones here, not all; method: immunoSEQ multiplex PCR. Of fewer than 350,000 clones listed, around 85% are singletons. This record belongs to a study of blood T cell repertoires in COVID-19. The V gene's germline CDR1 is KGHSH and CDR2 LQKENI. This CDR3 is built from 15 residues. V lost 2 bases and J 0 bases, leaving 10 bases between the germline ends. The source material was peripheral blood. The chain is built from TRBV18 and TRBJ1-1; D perhaps matches TRBD1 (5 bases). This clonotype was sampled from a woman in her fifties or sixties with active or convalescent COVID-19. The CDR3 DNA is TGTGCCAGCTCACCAGTCGGGGGAATGAACACTGAAGCTTTCTTT. This codes for CASSPVGGMNTEAFF.